This TCR beta chain was observed in a study of CD8+CD57+ T cells in acquired aplastic anemia. On the study more broadly: The mean DNA yield obtained from sorted CD4+ and CD8+ cells came to around 3 ug. There were about 10.8 million reads, on average, for CD4+ cells from healthy donors. Points from the study as a whole: Overlapping CD8+ CDR3 repertoires of patients and controls contained 25 to 35 shared sequences.

Worth noting for this clonotype: The antigen is not known.

Researchers used genomic DNA as the template to profile TCR beta VDJ and CDR3. Each CDR3 protein gets one entry after TCRdb re-called the reads with MiXCR. Of around 230,000 distinct CDR3 sequences listed, around 60% were seen once; the top ten hold around 28%. Germline V gene sequence: CDR1 SGHTA, CDR2 FQGNSA. Trimming shortened V by 1 base and J by 0 bases, and 8 bases separated the two germline ends. The CDR3 spans 15 residues. This TCR was sampled from a human donor in good health. The chain joins TRBV7-2 to TRBJ2-3; the D is unclear. The specimen sequenced was sorted CD4+, CD8+, or CD8+CD57+ T cells (not recorded which) from PBMCs. In nucleotides, the CDR3 is TGTGCCAGCAGCTTAGAACCCTTTAGCACAGATACGCAGTATTTT. Translated, it gives CASSLEPFSTDTQYF.